This TCR beta chain was observed in a study of shared clonotypes between healthy human individuals. Each replicate PCR on the sorted subsets used 150 to 200 ng DNA (approximately 33,000 T cell genomes). Profiling relied on immunoSEQ multiplex PCR, and the TCRdb table lists in-frame clones only, not all of them. Of some 2,100,000 clones in the sample, roughly 91% are singletons; the top ten hold roughly 1.7%. CDR1 and CDR2 from the germline V gene are MDHEN and SYDVKM. V lost 2 bases to trimming and J lost 0 bases, with 20 bases between them. The CDR3 extends over 19 amino acids. CD8 cells classed as naive were CD45RO-negative and positively selected for CCR7, excluding terminally differentiated effector memory CD45RA+ cells. Healthy adults negative for HIV, lacking recent acute infections or vaccinations, served as donors. Caucasian adults residing in Nashville, Tennessee made up all the donors.

The sequence came from a man aged 18 to 29 in good health. Some clones in this sample may be carry-over from other donors' samples. This chain joins TRBV28 and TRBJ2-4; maybe TRBD1 (6 bases). Material: naive CD8+ T cells from PBMCs. The CDR3 DNA follows: TGTGCCAGCAGTTTAAAGAGTTCCAGGGGAATACTAGCCAAAAACATTCAGTACTTC. This sequence encodes CASSLKSSRGILAKNIQYF.